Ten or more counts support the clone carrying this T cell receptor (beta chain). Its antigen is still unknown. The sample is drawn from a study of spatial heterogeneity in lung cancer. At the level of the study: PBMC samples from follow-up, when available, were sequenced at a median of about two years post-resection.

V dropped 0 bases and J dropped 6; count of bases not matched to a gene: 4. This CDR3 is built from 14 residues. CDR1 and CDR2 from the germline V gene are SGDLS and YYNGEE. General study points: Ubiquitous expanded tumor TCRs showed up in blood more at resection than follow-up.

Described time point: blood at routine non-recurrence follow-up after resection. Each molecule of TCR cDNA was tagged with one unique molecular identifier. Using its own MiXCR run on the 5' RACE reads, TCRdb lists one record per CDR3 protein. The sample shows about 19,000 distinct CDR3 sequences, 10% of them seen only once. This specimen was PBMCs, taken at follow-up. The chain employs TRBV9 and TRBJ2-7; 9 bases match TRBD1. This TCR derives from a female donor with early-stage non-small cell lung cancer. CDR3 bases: TGTGCCAGCAGCGTAGGGGACAGGGTACCCGAGCAGTACTTC. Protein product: CASSVGDRVPEQYF. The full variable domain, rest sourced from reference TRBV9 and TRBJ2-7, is DSGVTQTPKHLITATGQRVTLRCSPRSGDLSVYWYQQSLDQGLQFLIQYYNGEERAKGNILERFSAQQFPDLHSELNLSSLELGDSALYFCASSVGDRVPEQYFGPGTRLTVT.